This TCR beta chain was sequenced during a study of cytomegalovirus exposure and HLA in healthy donors. CDR3 length equals 13 residues. Germline-derived CDR1 and CDR2 are ENHRY and SYGVKD. The V and J ends lost 8 bases and 1 base respectively, with 8 bases between them. A remark on this clone: No antigen is known for it.

The study's findings and limits: Later analysis suggested most CMV-associated TCR beta chains were HLA-restricted. Across donors, most TCRs were seen rarely, yet some public ones were widespread. Donor immune exposure was known only as CMV serostatus. Sequence variants that were highly shared formed a cluster that was likely a sequencing artifact.

PCR amplification relied on 60 Vbeta primers (plus 13 Jbeta primers). The repertoire was sequenced with immunoSEQ multiplex PCR; TCRdb's copy has only in-frame clones and lacks some. This table has 300,000 or so clones, 84% appearing once. The source is a woman aged 40 to 50 in good health and CMV-seropositive. The material sequenced was PBMCs. The chain links TRBV10-3 to TRBJ2-2; weak D call: TRBD1 (5 bases). Here the CDR3 reads CAIGAWNTGELFF. The DNA of the CDR3 is TGTGCCATCGGGGCGTGGAACACCGGGGAGCTGTTTTTT.